These T cell receptor beta chains were read from a single sample in a study of T-cell memory formation after mild COVID-19. TCRdb reprocessed the 5' RACE reads via MiXCR and lists one record per CDR3 protein. Of about 190,000 distinct CDR3 sequences listed, 8% to 11% were seen once; the top ten hold approximately 2.8%. The sequencing sample was made of PBMCs or a T cell subset sorted from them (not recorded which). All receptors derive from a man younger than 35 who had mild COVID-19 (a few samples of this study predate the infection). Cell type and time point are not known. The CDR3 runs from the conserved cysteine through the conserved F or W. D genes are given only for firm matches. Clone size is given for some rows only: seen once, a few or many times, or a class if the clone is expanded.

v_gene	j_gene	abundance	len	d_gene	CDR3nt	CDR3aa
TRBV5-1	TRBJ1-1	few	14	-	TGCGCCAGCAGCGGGCACGGACCCGCTACTGAAGCTTTCTTT	CASSGHGPATEAFF
TRBV7-9	TRBJ1-5	-	14	-	TGTGCCAGCAGCTCGGGTTCGGGGGCCCAGCCCCAGCATTTT	CASSSGSGAQPQHF
TRBV12-3/TRBV12-4	TRBJ1-2	few	13	-	TGTGCCAGCAGTTCGTTTCTGGCGTCCGACTACACCTTC	CASSSFLASDYTF
TRBV27	TRBJ2-2	-	15	-	TGTGCCAGCAGCACAAGTCTTACGAACACCGGGGAGCTGTTTTTT	CASSTSLTNTGELFF
TRBV6-5	TRBJ2-3	-	15	-	TGTGCCAGCAGTCTCAGACAGCCCATCACAGATACGCAGTATTTT	CASSLRQPITDTQYF
TRBV6-2/TRBV6-3	TRBJ1-3	-	15	-	TGTGCCAGCCGCGGGACCGCAGCCTCTGGAAACACCATATATTTT	CASRGTAASGNTIYF
TRBV5-1	TRBJ1-2	many	19	-	TGCGCCAGCAGGATTGGGGGGGCGCTGACTAATAACTATCGCGGCGGCTACACCTTC	CASRIGGALTNNYRGGYTF
TRBV12-3/TRBV12-4	TRBJ2-3	-	20	-	TGTGCCAGCAGCCTCTTGCGACAATCCAGCATACAAGGGCCCACAGATACGCAGTATTTT	CASSLLRQSSIQGPTDTQYF
TRBV4-3	TRBJ2-3	few	18	-	TGCGCCAGCAGCCAAGTTCCCTTCGACAGAGCTAGCACAGATACGCAGTATTTT	CASSQVPFDRASTDTQYF
TRBV4-3	TRBJ2-7	-	15	-	TGCGCCAGCAGCCAAGGGCGGCAGGCGGACTACGAGCAGTACTTC	CASSQGRQADYEQYF
TRBV20-1	TRBJ2-5	-	13	TRBD2	TGCAGTGCTAGAGAGGGGGGGATAGAGACCCAGTACTTC	CSAREGGIETQYF
TRBV6-5	TRBJ2-1	few	15	-	TGTGCCAGCAGTAGGGACGGCGGCCCCTACAATGAGCAGTTCTTC	CASSRDGGPYNEQFF
TRBV6-2/TRBV6-3	TRBJ2-5	once	15	-	TGTGCCAGCAGTCGGCTACCTGACCTGCAAGAGACCCAGTACTTC	CASSRLPDLQETQYF
TRBV18	TRBJ1-5	many	14	-	TGTGCCAGCTCACCGGACGGGGCGTTGCAACCCCAGCATTTT	CASSPDGALQPQHF
TRBV12-3/TRBV12-4	TRBJ2-7	many	13	-	TGTGCCAGCAGTTTAGTGGACACCTACGAGCAGTACTTC	CASSLVDTYEQYF
TRBV24-1	TRBJ1-5	few	14	-	TGTGCCACCCGCGGGGGGGCCGATAATCAGCCCCAGCATTTT	CATRGGADNQPQHF
TRBV5-1	TRBJ1-1	few	14	-	TGCGCCAGCAGCAATGAAGGGGGGAACACTGAAGCTTTCTTT	CASSNEGGNTEAFF
TRBV5-1	TRBJ2-7	many	18	-	TGCGCCAGCAGCTATTTCCCACCCTCACAGACGGAATCCTACGAGCAGTACTTC	CASSYFPPSQTESYEQYF
TRBV20-1	TRBJ2-5	-	14	-	TGCAGTGCTAGAAGAGGGTCGATGTTAGAGACCCAGTACTTC	CSARRGSMLETQYF
TRBV5-5	TRBJ1-2	-	12	-	TGTGCCAGCAGCTTGGGGACAGTTGGCTACACCTTC	CASSLGTVGYTF
TRBV11-3	TRBJ2-1	-	14	-	TGTGCCAGCAGCCCACAGGGTTCGACGGATGAGCAGTTCTTC	CASSPQGSTDEQFF
TRBV7-2	TRBJ1-1	-	13	-	TGTGCCAGCAGCTCCGTGGGGGGCACTGAAGCTTTCTTT	CASSSVGGTEAFF
TRBV20-1	TRBJ2-5	-	15	-	TGCAGTGCTAGGGGCCGGTTGTGGTACCAAGAGACCCAGTACTTC	CSARGRLWYQETQYF
TRBV20-1	TRBJ2-4	many	18	TRBD2	TGCAGTGCTAGGATTCCGGGACTAGGGCTGGGTGGCAAAAACATTCAGTACTTC	CSARIPGLGLGGKNIQYF
TRBV7-9	TRBJ1-3	-	14	-	TGTGCCAGCAGCCCAGGCGGCGTGGTTAACACCATATATTTT	CASSPGGVVNTIYF
TRBV7-2	TRBJ2-2	-	17	TRBD1	TGTGCCAGCAGCTTAAGATATGGACAGGGGATACACGGGGAGCTGTTTTTT	CASSLRYGQGIHGELFF
TRBV9	TRBJ1-1	-	14	-	TGTGCCAGCAGCGCTCGCTCGGGGAACACTGAAGCTTTCTTT	CASSARSGNTEAFF
TRBV20-1	TRBJ1-6	-	15	-	TGCAGTGCCCCTTCGGGGCAGGGTGACAATTCACCCCTCCACTTT	CSAPSGQGDNSPLHF
TRBV6-5	TRBJ2-3	-	13	-	TGTGCCACCCTCGAGGGGGGGACCCCAACGCAGTATTTT	CATLEGGTPTQYF
TRBV7-2	TRBJ2-7	-	13	-	TGTGCCAGCAGCTTGTACAGGGACTACGAGCAGTACTTC	CASSLYRDYEQYF
TRBV18	TRBJ2-3	-	14	-	TGTGCCAGCTCACTAGCGGCTTCTCAAGATACGCAGTATTTT	CASSLAASQDTQYF
TRBV4-1	TRBJ1-2	many	16	TRBD1	TGCGCCAGCAGCCAAGGAACAGGGGGCGCCGGCTATGGCTACACCTTC	CASSQGTGGAGYGYTF
TRBV5-1	TRBJ2-3	-	14	-	TGCGCCAGCACCAGGTCCCCAGATCTGAATACGCAGTATTTT	CASTRSPDLNTQYF
TRBV15	TRBJ1-2	-	12	-	TGTGCCACCAGCAGAGATGGGGATGGCTACACCTTC	CATSRDGDGYTF
TRBV15	TRBJ2-5	-	14	TRBD1	TGTGCCACCAGCAGCTGGACAGGGCAAGAGACCCAGTACTTC	CATSSWTGQETQYF
TRBV5-8	TRBJ1-5	few	17	-	TGTGCCAGCACCCGGGAGGAGGGGAGTTGGGGCAATCAGCCCCAGCATTTT	CASTREEGSWGNQPQHF
TRBV29-1	TRBJ2-7	many	15	TRBD1	TGCAGCGTTGCCGCAGGTGGGACAGGCGTAAACGAGCAGTACTTC	CSVAAGGTGVNEQYF
TRBV12-3/TRBV12-4	TRBJ1-3	few	13	-	TGTGCCAGCAGCCGACCGAGGGGAAACACCATATATTTT	CASSRPRGNTIYF
TRBV4-2	TRBJ2-3	-	23	TRBD2	TGTGCCAGCAGCCAAGTTTGGGACCCGGCCCGGTCTAGCGGGGGAAGAAGCACAGATACGCAGTATTTT	CASSQVWDPARSSGGRSTDTQYF